A selection of T cell receptor beta chains follows, all from one sample in a study of shared clonotypes between healthy human individuals. The data were produced by immunoSEQ multiplex PCR, yet TCRdb's version contains in-frame clones alone and is incomplete. The table shows 400,000 to 550,000 clones, with 79% occurring only once. The sequencing input was PBMCs. The receptors derive from a woman aged 40 to 55 in good health. Some clones in this sample may be carry-over from other donors' samples. The conserved cysteine and the conserved F or W are not part of the CDR3 here. The size field is filled for only some rows; it gives once, few, many or a size class.

clone_size j_call v_call cdr3_aa
few TRBJ2-5 TRBV7-9 ASSSPEQREKETQY
few TRBJ2-5 TRBV28 ASAGSRVWETQY
once TRBJ2-5 TRBV25-1 ASSEAGGRETQY
. TRBJ2-3 TRBV28 ASSSSRGSDTDTQY
. TRBJ2-3 TRBV5-1 ASSLDSGTSGSYRY
once TRBJ2-7 TRBV25-1 ASSMDRPVASEQY
. TRBJ2-1 TRBV18 ASSSYRTGPDEQF
. TRBJ2-3 TRBV4-3 ASRAREGTDTQY
once TRBJ2-1 TRBV15 ATSRDGGVGEQF
once TRBJ2-7 TRBV7-8 ASSFQTGTRNEQY
. TRBJ1-5 TRBV19 ASSGPGAGRQPQH
. TRBJ2-1 TRBV11-3 ASSLGTARQGIYNEQF
. TRBJ2-7 TRBV4-1 ASSQVTGPEQY
. TRBJ2-3 TRBV18 ASSRTGWDTQY
once TRBJ1-1 TRBV4-1 ASSQVRQVDTEAF
. TRBJ2-1 TRBV5-1 ASSSGPYYNEQF
. TRBJ2-1 TRBV11-1 ASSLASAYVDEQF
once TRBJ2-2 TRBV11-3 ASSPVGGLATGELF
. TRBJ1-3 TRBV18 ASSPRTLGGSGNTIY
. TRBJ2-3 TRBV10-3 AISKDSSTDTQY
once TRBJ2-7 TRBV2 ASSEGTGGASYEQY
. TRBJ2-2 TRBV25-1 ASSGLGLTGELF
. TRBJ2-7 TRBV6-1 ASLLAGGIYEQY
. TRBJ2-1 TRBV11-2 ASSLAGGYEQF
few TRBJ1-5 TRBV7-9 ASSQAGGNQPQH